This TCR beta chain comes out of a study of T-cell memory formation after mild COVID-19 (dated by TCRdb to the early 2020s). With regard to the full study: Most TCR sequence clusters were specific to one of the two donors. T-cell clones expanding and contracting after mild COVID-19 in a couple of donors were tracked by longitudinal TCRalpha and TCRbeta repertoire sequencing. The cohort comprised two young, previously healthy adult volunteers, one female and one male. The research as a whole found: Some responding clones were detected in pre-infection memory, suggesting pre-existing cross-reactive memory T cells joined the SARS-CoV-2 response. From day 15 to 85, contracting clones showed balanced CD4/CD8 phenotypes, whereas a second wave of clones that expanded from day 15 to 37 leaned towards CD4+. The study included only two mild cases, and larger cohorts that include severe cases with pre-infection samples were judged to be necessary. Contracting CD4+ clones appeared mostly in the CM and EM memory subsets, whereas CD8+ clones were enriched in EMRA. The second-wave clones that peaked on day 37 were not confirmed to be SARS-CoV-2 specific.

About this clonotype itself: There is no known antigen for this receptor. Sequence at one end of the junction differs from germline and may be a read error.

CDR1 SGHTA and CDR2 FQGNSA are derived from the germline V gene. The CDR3 goes from the cysteine to the phenylalanine over 14 residues. Just the 42-base CDR3 DNA is kept, in frame starting at base 1. PBMCs were isolated by Ficoll-Paque density gradient centrifugation. TCRdb lists the instrument as Illumina NovaSeq 6000. Using 5'RACE with constant-segment primers, TCRalpha and TCRbeta cDNA libraries were constructed, with sample barcodes and unique molecular identifiers added in the process. RNA was extracted from every sample with Trizol reagent. Library amplification was performed in two PCR steps, and a second sample barcode and Illumina TruSeq adapters were introduced in the second step. Sequencing of libraries was performed on an Illumina NovaSeq with 2 x 150 bp paired-end reads. The original pipeline was this. Demultiplexing of reads and collapsing into UMI-guided consensus sequences were performed with migec v1.2.7. Using mixcr v2.1.11, UMI consensuses were aligned to TRA and TRB V and J templates and then assembled into clonotypes. A clonotype was counted as expanded or contracted only when both edgeR and NoisET called the clonotype significant, with the noise models trained on biological replicates. For edgeR calls, a false discovery rate-adjusted p below 0.01 and a log2 fold-change threshold of 1 were applied. As an exploratory analysis of dynamics, PCA with hierarchical clustering was applied to max-normalized trajectories of the 1000 most abundant clonotypes. Each responding clone was given a CD4 or CD8 phenotype based on the CD4+ and CD8+ repertoires, which had been sequenced separately. Using fastp trimming at Q25 and MiXCR clonotype assembly, TCRdb reanalyzed the public sequencing data and kept in-frame beta chains. Merged by CDR3 protein, the rows form single entries marked with the most common genes and DNA. V and J calls and clone size were set by TCRdb, not the authors. Counted in this sample were about 100,000 distinct CDR3 sequences; 18% of them appeared once. Of the sample, 5% to 7% falls within the top ten clones.

Recombination joined TRBV7-2 with TRBJ2-7, and 8 junction bases match TRBD2. This sequence was found in a man between 18 and 29 years old who had mild COVID-19 (a few samples of this study predate the infection). The sample titles of this study are shuffled in the database, so cell type and time point are left out; the donor was told from shared clones. The sequenced sample was PBMCs or a T cell subset sorted from them (not recorded which). The DNA sequence is as follows: TGTGACAGCAGCTTATCGGGGGGGACCTACGAGCAGTACTTC. Its translation is CDSSLSGGTYEQYF.